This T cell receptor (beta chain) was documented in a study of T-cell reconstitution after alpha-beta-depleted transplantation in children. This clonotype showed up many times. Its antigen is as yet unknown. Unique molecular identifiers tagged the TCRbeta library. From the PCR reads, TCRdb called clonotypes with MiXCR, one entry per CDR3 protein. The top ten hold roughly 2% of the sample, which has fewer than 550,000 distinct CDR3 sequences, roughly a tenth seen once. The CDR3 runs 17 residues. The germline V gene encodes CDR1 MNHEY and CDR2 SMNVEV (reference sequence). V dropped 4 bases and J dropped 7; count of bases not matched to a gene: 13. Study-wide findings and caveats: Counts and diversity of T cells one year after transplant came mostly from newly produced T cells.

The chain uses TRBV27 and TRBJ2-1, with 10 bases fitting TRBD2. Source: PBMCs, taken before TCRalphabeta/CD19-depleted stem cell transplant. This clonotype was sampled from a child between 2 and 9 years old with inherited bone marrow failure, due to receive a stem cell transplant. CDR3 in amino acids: CASSWSGSLAGENEQFF. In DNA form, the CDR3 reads TGTGCCAGCAGTTGGTCGGGCTCGCTAGCGGGAGAGAATGAGCAGTTCTTC.